Described below is a single T cell receptor beta chain sequence and its context. Its cognate antigen is unknown. The method was immunoSEQ multiplex PCR; TCRdb's version includes in-frame clones alone and lacks a portion of them. The table records around 250,000 clones, roughly 70% of them present only once. Genomic DNA for TCR beta libraries, around 2 micrograms, came from cryopreserved PBMCs. CDR1 is SQVTM, CDR2 ANQGSEA, per germline. V shed 6 bases and J shed 7 bases, with 24 bases lying between them. The CDR3 is made up of 15 amino acids. The record originates from a study of cytotoxic CD8 clonotypes in ibrutinib-treated CLL. The wider study: Researchers reported over 9 relapsed/refractory and about 14 treatment-naive patients, 17 of them IGHV unmutated.

Overall study findings and caveats: Public clonotypes occurred uncommonly; on treatment, they contracted or remained stable.

Sample: PBMCs, taken after 24 months of ibrutinib treatment. The sequence came from a human donor with chronic lymphocytic leukemia. V gene TRBV29-1 combines with J gene TRBJ1-2; D is undetermined. The CDR3 DNA is TGCAGCGTGGAACGCACGGGAGGTATAGAAAGTGGCTACACCTTC. It yields the protein CSVERTGGIESGYTF.